Below, 22 T cell receptor beta chains from the same sample are listed, as sequenced in a study of blood T cell repertoires in COVID-19. TCRdb's table, derived via immunoSEQ multiplex PCR, lists solely in-frame clones and lacks some. The sample carries around 15,000 clones, 75% recorded once. Sample: peripheral blood. The receptor set was obtained from a man in his sixties with acute or convalescent COVID-19.

This chain connects TRBV7-9 to TRBJ1-6; 10 bases map to TRBD1. Trimming cost V 5 bases and J 7 bases; bases outside gene matches: 2. The CDR3 runs 14 residues. The germline V gene encodes CDR1 SEHNR and CDR2 FQNEAQ (reference sequence). This CDR3 is CASSQGQGNSPLHF. The CDR3 DNA reads as TGTGCCAGCAGCCAGGGACAGGGGAATTCACCCCTCCACTTT.

Worth noting for this clone: Germline is not matched at one junction end, which may reflect a read error. The rearrangement joins TRBV6-6 to TRBJ1-2, with TRBD1 matching over 9 bases. The CDR3 spans 12 residues. Looked up from germline, CDR1 is MNHNY and CDR2 is SVGAGI (reference sequence). The CDR3 here is CASRGVDRGILF. Written as DNA, the CDR3 is TGTGCCAGCAGGGGGGTGGACAGGGGCATACTCTTC.

The V gene is TRBV29-1, the J gene TRBJ2-1; D uncertain. The germline V gene encodes CDR1 SQVTM and CDR2 ANQGSEA. The CDR3 length is 13 residues. Trimming shortened V by 4 bases and J by 0 bases, and 7 bases separated the two germline ends. CDR3 residues: CSVARYSYNEQFF. The DNA for the CDR3 is TGCAGCGTTGCGAGATACTCCTACAATGAGCAGTTCTTC.

The rearrangement uses TRBV7-2 and TRBJ1-6, with 8 bases matching TRBD1. V lost 4 bases and J lost 9; bases outside the gene matches: 5. CDR1 is SGHTA and CDR2 is FQGNSA in the germline V gene. The CDR3 consists of 14 residues. The CDR3 reads CASSSGQGSSPLHF. The DNA for the CDR3 is TGTGCCAGCAGCTCTGGACAGGGTAGTTCACCCCTCCACTTT.

This clone showed up just a few times. This rearrangement joins TRBV3-1 (or the pseudogene TRBV3-2) to TRBJ2-2; D remains ambiguous. The CDR3 loop spans 14 amino acids. V lost 5 bases to trimming and J lost 1 base, with 8 bases between them. CDR1 is LGHDT, CDR2 YNNKEL, per germline (reference sequence). CDR3 amino acids: CASSFSGNTGELFF. For the CDR3, the DNA is TGTGCCAGCAGCTTTTCGGGGAACACCGGGGAGCTGTTTTTT.

By share of the sample, this clone is medium-sized. The V and J genes are TRBV9 and TRBJ1-2; TRBD1 might be the D (5 bases). Per germline, CDR1 SGDLS and CDR2 YYNGEE. This CDR3 region has 16 residues. V lost 0 bases, J lost 4 bases, and 16 bases lay in between. CDR3 residues: CASSVGSGFLSYGYTF. The CDR3 DNA sequence: TGTGCCAGCAGCGTAGGATCAGGGTTCTTGAGCTATGGCTACACCTTC.

This chain uses TRBV6-5 with TRBJ1-5, with D maybe TRBD1 (5 bases). V was shortened by 5 bases and J by 5 bases, with 10 bases between the two germline ends. Looked up from germline, CDR1 is MNHEY and CDR2 is SVGAGI. This CDR3 has 13 residues. The CDR3 nucleotides are TGTGCCAGCAGTCGGGGGGGAGATCAGCCCCAGCATTTT. It yields the protein CASSRGGDQPQHF.

The CDR3 DNA sequence: TGCGCCAGCAGCCCGGGGACTAGCGGGAGCAATGAGCAGTTCTTC. It is translated as CASSPGTSGSNEQFF. The chain combines TRBV5-1 with TRBJ2-1; 14 bases agree with TRBD2. The CDR3 is 15 amino acids. After removal of 4 bases from V and 6 bases from J, the junction contained 3 bases not matched to a gene. Germline V gives CDR1 SGHRS, CDR2 YFSETQ.

Only a few counts were recorded for this clone. The chain employs TRBV19 and TRBJ2-2, with D possibly being TRBD1 (5 bases). Germline V lookup: CDR1 LNHDA, CDR2 SQIVND (reference sequence). The CDR3 sequence is 16 residues long. Trimming removed 6 bases from V and 0 bases from J, with 14 bases in between. The chain's CDR3 is CASSKGQGPNTGELFF. In DNA form, the CDR3 reads TGTGCCAGTAGCAAAGGCCAGGGCCCGAACACCGGGGAGCTGTTTTTT.

The chain combines TRBV13 with TRBJ1-1, with D tentatively TRBD1 (6 bases). Germline CDR1 reads PRHDT; CDR2 reads FYEKMQ (reference sequence). This CDR3 comprises 15 residues. Trimming removed 5 bases at V and 5 bases at J, with 18 bases between. The CDR3: CASSPDGGRRTEAFF. CDR3 nucleotides: TGTGCCAGCAGCCCCGACGGGGGGCGGAGGACTGAAGCTTTCTTT.

J is TRBJ2-3 and V is TRBV5-4; 14 nucleotides line up with TRBD2. The germline gives CDR1 SGHNT, CDR2 YYREEE (reference sequence). CDR3 length equals 18 residues. Unmatched junction bases numbered 8, after V lost 4 bases and J lost 1 base. In DNA form, the CDR3 reads TGTGCCAGCAGCCCGGGACTAGCGGGAGAATTCGGCACAGATACGCAGTATTTT. Protein: CASSPGLAGEFGTDTQYF.

The rearrangement links TRBV23-1 to TRBJ1-6; D might be TRBD1 (6 bases). TRBV23-1 is sorted into the ORF group, with uncertain function. V shed 7 bases and J shed 6 bases, with 16 bases lying between them. The CDR3 spans 15 residues. The CDR3 DNA reads TGCGCCAGCAATTTACAGGGAAGGGGTAATTCACCCCTCCACTTT. It translates to CASNLQGRGNSPLHF.

V is TRBV10-3 and J is TRBJ2-5; 14 nucleotides match TRBD2. Germline values: CDR1 ENHRY, CDR2 SYGVKD. The trim removed 8 bases at V and 7 bases at J, leaving 0 bases unmatched. The CDR3 totals 12 residues. The DNA for the CDR3 is TGTGCCATCGGACTAGCGGGAGGGACCCAGTACTTC. Residues: CAIGLAGGTQYF.

The gene calls are TRBV7-2 and TRBJ2-7, with 12 bases aligning to TRBD2. The CDR3 extends over 17 amino acids. V shed 5 bases, J shed 6 bases, and the junction held 14 bases outside the gene matches. CDR1 is SGHTA and CDR2 is FQGNSA in the germline V gene. The CDR3, as DNA: TGTGCCAGCAGCCCACGACTAGCGGGAGTTTCTCCTCCCGAGCAGTACTTC. Protein: CASSPRLAGVSPPEQYF.

This clone has only one observation. The genes are TRBV19 and TRBJ1-1; 9 bases align to TRBD1. Germline assignment: CDR1 LNHDA and CDR2 SQIVND (reference sequence). Unmatched junction bases numbered 10, after V lost 5 bases and J lost 0 bases. The CDR3 has 17 amino acids. Here the CDR3 reads CASSPKSTGGMNTEAFF. The CDR3 nucleotides are TGTGCCAGTAGTCCCAAATCCACAGGGGGCATGAACACTGAAGCTTTCTTT.

The table lists this clone with a few counts. The genes are TRBV2 and TRBJ1-1, with 7 bases identical to TRBD1. The CDR3 is 14 residues long. In germline, CDR1 is SNHLY, CDR2 FYNNEI. V dropped 7 bases and J dropped 1; count of bases not matched to a gene: 6. CDR3 sequence reads: CASTRTGANTEAFF. The DNA of the CDR3 is TGTGCCAGCACCAGGACAGGAGCGAACACTGAAGCTTTCTTT.

This clone was found a few times. The chain is built from TRBV5-1 and TRBJ1-3; D is possibly TRBD1 (6 bases). Germline V gene lookup returns CDR1 SGHRS and CDR2 YFSETQ. The CDR3 sequence is 14 residues long. The V end was cut by 0 bases, the J end by 4 bases, with 8 bases between. In DNA form, the CDR3 reads TGCGCCAGCAGCTTGGACAGGGACGGAAACACCATATATTTT. It yields the protein CASSLDRDGNTIYF. Drawing the rest from reference TRBV5-1 and TRBJ1-3, the complete variable domain is KAGVTQTPRYLIKTRGQQVTLSCSPISGHRSVSWYQQTPGQGLQFLFEYFSETQRNKGNFPGRFSGRQFSNSRSEMNVSTLELGDSALYLCASSLDRDGNTIYFGEGSWLTVV.

The chain uses TRBV2 and TRBJ2-7, with D unclear. Germline CDR1 reads SNHLY; CDR2 reads FYNNEI. V lost 7 bases, J lost 1 base, and 8 bases lay in between. This CDR3 is 12 amino acids long. The CDR3: CASTGESYEQYF. The DNA of the CDR3 is TGTGCCAGCACAGGTGAATCCTACGAGCAGTACTTC.

This chain uses TRBV7-2 with TRBJ1-5, with a weak D call TRBD1 (6 bases). The germline gives CDR1 SGHTA, CDR2 FQGNSA. Trimming removed 4 bases at V and 5 bases at J, with 9 bases between. The CDR3 contains 13 residues. CDR3 region: CASSSNRDQPQHF. In nucleotides, the CDR3 is TGTGCCAGCAGCTCTAACAGGGATCAGCCCCAGCATTTT.

The chain combines TRBV20-1 with TRBJ2-7; 7 nucleotides agree with TRBD1. This CDR3 spans 11 amino acids. Per the germline V gene, CDR1 is DFQATT and CDR2 is SNEGSKA (reference sequence). Losses at the gene ends were 5 bases for V and 3 bases for J; bases not matched to a gene: 1. CDR3 region: CSARTGYEQYF. The CDR3 region has the DNA TGCAGTGCTCGGACAGGCTACGAGCAGTACTTC.

The genes are TRBV5-6 and TRBJ1-1; D unresolved. V lost 0 bases, J lost 0 bases, and 6 bases lay in between. The CDR3 has 14 residues. CDR1 is SGHDT and CDR2 is YYEEEE in the germline V gene. The CDR3 loop reads CASSLAQMNTEAFF. In DNA, the CDR3 is TGTGCCAGCAGCTTGGCCCAGATGAACACTGAAGCTTTCTTT.

This chain joins TRBV7-7 and TRBJ2-2; 10 bases align to TRBD1. This CDR3 spans 15 amino acids. Germline V CDR1 and CDR2: SSHAT, FNYEAQ (reference sequence). Trimming cost V 6 bases and J 7 bases; bases outside gene matches: 8. The CDR3 loop is CASRPLTGGHGELFF. The CDR3 bases are TGTGCCAGCAGACCACTGACAGGGGGCCACGGGGAGCTGTTTTTT. Drawing the rest from reference TRBV7-7 and TRBJ2-2, the complete variable domain is GAGVSQSPRYKVTKRGQDVTLRCDPISSHATLYWYQQALGQGPEFLTYFNYEAQPDKSGLPSDRFSAERPEGSISTLTIQRTEQRDSAMYRCASRPLTGGHGELFFGEGSRLTVL.